The entry below gives a single T cell receptor beta chain sequence along with its context. The antigen remains unidentified. These data come from a study of beta chain features in type 1 diabetes. Study outcomes and limitations: TCRB CDR3s were moderately but significantly shorter in Type 1 diabetes patients in all four CD4+ subsets.

Every bit of the isolated RNA underwent reverse transcription, so sequencing read expressed TCRB transcripts. The repertoire was sequenced with immunoSEQ multiplex PCR; TCRdb's copy has only in-frame clones and lacks some. The sample lists some 150,000 clones; about 13% were seen once. V was shortened by 4 bases and J by 1 base, with 11 bases between the two germline ends. Per germline, CDR1 SNHLY and CDR2 FYNNEI. The CDR3 covers 15 residues. Material for sequencing was central memory CD4+ T cells from blood. This chain links TRBV2 with TRBJ1-5, with D perhaps TRBD1 (5 bases). The receptor's source is a man aged 18 to 30 with type 1 diabetes. The CDR3 coding sequence is TGTGCCAGCAGTGGTCTTAGGGACAGCAATCAGCCCCAGCATTTT. Translating gives CASSGLRDSNQPQHF. The full variable domain, completed using reference TRBV2 and TRBJ1-5, is EPEVTQTPSHQVTQMGQEVILRCVPISNHLYFYWYRQILGQKVEFLVSFYNNEISEKSEIFDDQFSVERPDGSNFTLKIRSTKLEDSAMYFCASSGLRDSNQPQHFGDGTRLSIL.